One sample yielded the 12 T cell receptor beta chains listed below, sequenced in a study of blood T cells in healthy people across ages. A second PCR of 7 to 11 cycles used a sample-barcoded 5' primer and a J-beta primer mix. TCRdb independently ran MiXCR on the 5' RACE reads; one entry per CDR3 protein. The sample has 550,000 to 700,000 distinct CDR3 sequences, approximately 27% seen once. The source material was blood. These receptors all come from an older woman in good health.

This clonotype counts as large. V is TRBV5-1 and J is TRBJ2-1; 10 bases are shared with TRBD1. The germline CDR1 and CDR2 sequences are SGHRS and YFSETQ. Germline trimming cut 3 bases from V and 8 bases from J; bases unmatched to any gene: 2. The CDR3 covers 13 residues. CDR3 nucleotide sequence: TGCGCCAGCAGCTGGACAGGGGGGGATGAGCAGTTCTTC. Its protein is CASSWTGGDEQFF.

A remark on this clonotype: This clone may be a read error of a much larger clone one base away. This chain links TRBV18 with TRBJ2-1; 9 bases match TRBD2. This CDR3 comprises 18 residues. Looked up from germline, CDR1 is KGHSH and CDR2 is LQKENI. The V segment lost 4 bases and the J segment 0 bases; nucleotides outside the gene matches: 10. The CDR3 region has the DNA TGTGCCAGCTCACTAAATCGCGGGGGGGGGTTCTCCTACAATGAGCAGTTCTTC. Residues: CASSLNRGGGFSYNEQFF.

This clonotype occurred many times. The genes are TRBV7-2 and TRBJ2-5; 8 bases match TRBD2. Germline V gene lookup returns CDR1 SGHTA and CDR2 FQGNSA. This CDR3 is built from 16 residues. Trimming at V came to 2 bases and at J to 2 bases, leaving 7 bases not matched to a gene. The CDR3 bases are TGTGCCAGCAGCTTAAACGGCGGGGGGCTTCAAGAGACCCAGTACTTC. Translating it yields CASSLNGGGLQETQYF.

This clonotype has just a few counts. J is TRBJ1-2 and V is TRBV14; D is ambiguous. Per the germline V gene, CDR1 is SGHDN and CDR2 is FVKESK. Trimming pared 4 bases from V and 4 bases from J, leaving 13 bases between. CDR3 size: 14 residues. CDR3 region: CASSRSSSIYGYTF. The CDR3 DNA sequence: TGTGCCAGCAGCCGGTCCAGCAGCATCTATGGCTACACCTTC.

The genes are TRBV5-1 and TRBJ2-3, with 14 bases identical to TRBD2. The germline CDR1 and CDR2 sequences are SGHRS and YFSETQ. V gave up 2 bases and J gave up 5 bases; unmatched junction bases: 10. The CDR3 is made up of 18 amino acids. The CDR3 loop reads CASSFMGLAGAAGDTQYF. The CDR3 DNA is TGCGCCAGCAGCTTCATGGGACTAGCGGGGGCGGCGGGAGATACGCAGTATTTT.

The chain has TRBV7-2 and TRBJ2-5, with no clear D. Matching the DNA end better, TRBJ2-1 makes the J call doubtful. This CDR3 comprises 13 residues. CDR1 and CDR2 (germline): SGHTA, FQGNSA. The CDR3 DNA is TGTGCCAGCAGCTTTAAGGGATACAATGAGCAGTTCTTC. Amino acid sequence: CASSFKGYNEQFF.

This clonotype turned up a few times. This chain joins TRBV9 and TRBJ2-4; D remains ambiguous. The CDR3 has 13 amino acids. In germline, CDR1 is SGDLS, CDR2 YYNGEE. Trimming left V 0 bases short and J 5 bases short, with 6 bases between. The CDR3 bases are TGTGCCAGCAGCGTAGCTACAGAAAACATTCAGTACTTC. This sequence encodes CASSVATENIQYF.

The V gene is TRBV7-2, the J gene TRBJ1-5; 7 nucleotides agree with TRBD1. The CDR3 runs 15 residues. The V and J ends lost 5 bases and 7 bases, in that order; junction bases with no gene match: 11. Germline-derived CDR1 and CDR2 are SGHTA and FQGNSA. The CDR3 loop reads CASSRTGEARQPQHF. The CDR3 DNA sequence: TGTGCCAGCAGCCGTACAGGGGAGGCAAGACAGCCCCAGCATTTT.

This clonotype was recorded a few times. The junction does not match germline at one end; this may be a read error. The CDR3 spells CASAAKTGSTDIQCF. CDR3 bases: TGCGCCAGCGCGGCTAAGACAGGGAGCACGGACATTCAGTGCTTC. J is TRBJ2-4 and V is TRBV5-1, with 7 bases identical to TRBD1. This CDR3 contains 15 residues. The V gene's germline CDR1 is SGHRS and CDR2 YFSETQ. The variable domain in full, completed from reference TRBV5-1 and TRBJ2-4, reads KAGVTQTPRYLIKTRGQQVTLSCSPISGHRSVSWYQQTPGQGLQFLFEYFSETQRNKGNFPGRFSGRQFSNSRSEMNVSTLELGDSALYLCASAAKTGSTDIQCFGAGTRLSVL.

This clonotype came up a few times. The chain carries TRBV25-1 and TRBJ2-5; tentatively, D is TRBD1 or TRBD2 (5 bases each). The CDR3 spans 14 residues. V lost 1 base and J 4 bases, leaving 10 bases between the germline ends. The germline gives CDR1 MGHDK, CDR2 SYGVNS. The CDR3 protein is CASSEWGFRETQYF. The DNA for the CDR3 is TGTGCCAGCAGTGAATGGGGGTTCCGAGAGACCCAGTACTTC.

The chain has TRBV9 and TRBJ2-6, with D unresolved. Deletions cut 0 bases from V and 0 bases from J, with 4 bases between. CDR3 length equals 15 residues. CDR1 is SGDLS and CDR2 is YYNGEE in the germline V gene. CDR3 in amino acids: CASSVGYSGANVLTF. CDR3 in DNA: TGTGCCAGCAGCGTAGGGTACTCTGGGGCCAACGTCCTGACTTTC.

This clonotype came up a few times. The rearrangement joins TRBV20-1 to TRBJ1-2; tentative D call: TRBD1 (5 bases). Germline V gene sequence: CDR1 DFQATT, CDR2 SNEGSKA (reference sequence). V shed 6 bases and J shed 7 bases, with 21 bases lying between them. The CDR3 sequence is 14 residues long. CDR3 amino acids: CSANRDGDILGYTF. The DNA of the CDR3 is TGCAGTGCGAACCGGGACGGGGATATACTTGGCTACACCTTC.